What follows is one TCR beta chain and its context. Its antigen is not identified. cDNA reverse transcribed from extracted RNA served as the sequencing template. Here immunoSEQ multiplex PCR was the method, and the copy in TCRdb shows in-frame clones only, minus some. The profile shows about 180,000 clones, roughly 50% of them singletons. The record originates from a study of CD8+ T cells in alopecia areata. Overall study findings and caveats: Possibly as an HLA-related effect, TCR sharing across patients appeared less clear than in mice.

J was trimmed by 7 bases and V by 5 bases; bases with no gene match: 5. Germline CDR1 is MNHEY and CDR2 is SMNVEV (reference sequence). This CDR3 region has 13 residues. Treatment described: oral pan-JAK inhibitor, 5-10 mg twice daily. The TCR comes from a human donor with alopecia areata. This chain joins TRBV27 and TRBJ2-7; 10 bases are shared with TRBD2. The sequenced sample was CD8+ T cells sorted from blood, obtained at week 24, from a patient treated with tofacitinib. The CDR3 loop is CASSSGGAGEQYF. The CDR3 bases are TGTGCCAGCAGTAGCGGGGGGGCGGGAGAGCAGTACTTC.